A single TCR beta chain is shown here with its context. This entry belongs to a study of blood T cell repertoires in COVID-19. TCRdb keeps only in-frame clones here, not all; method: immunoSEQ multiplex PCR. The table includes 150,000 to 160,000 clones, 80% to 90% detected once. Germline V gives CDR1 MNHNY, CDR2 SVGAGI (reference sequence). V lost 2 bases and J lost 4, with 12 bases in between. The CDR3 is made up of 14 amino acids. This chain uses TRBV6-6 with TRBJ2-7; D remains unclear. The TCR sequence derives from a woman aged 40 to 55 with acute or convalescent COVID-19. The sample consisted of peripheral blood. CDR3 DNA: TGTGCCAGCAGTTACCTCTCGGTGATTTACGAGCAGTACTTC. Its translation is CASSYLSVIYEQYF.